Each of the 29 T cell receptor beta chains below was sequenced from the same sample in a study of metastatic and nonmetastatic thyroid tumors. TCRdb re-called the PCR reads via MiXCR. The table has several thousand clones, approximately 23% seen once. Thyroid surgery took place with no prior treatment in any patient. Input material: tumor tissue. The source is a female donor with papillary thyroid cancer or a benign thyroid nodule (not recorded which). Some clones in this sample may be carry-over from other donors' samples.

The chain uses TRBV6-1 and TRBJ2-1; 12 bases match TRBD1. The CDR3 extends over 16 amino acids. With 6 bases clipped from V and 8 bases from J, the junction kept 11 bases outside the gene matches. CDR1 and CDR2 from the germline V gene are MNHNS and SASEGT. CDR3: CASRGPGTGGRDEQFF. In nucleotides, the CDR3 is TGTGCCAGCAGGGGGCCCGGGACAGGGGGCCGCGATGAGCAGTTCTTC.

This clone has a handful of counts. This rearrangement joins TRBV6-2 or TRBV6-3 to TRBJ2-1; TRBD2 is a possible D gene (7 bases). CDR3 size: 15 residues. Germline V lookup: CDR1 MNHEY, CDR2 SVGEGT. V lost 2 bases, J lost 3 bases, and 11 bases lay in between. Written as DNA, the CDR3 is TGTGCCAGCAGTTACGGGGGCGGGAGCTACAATGAGCAGTTCTTC. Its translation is CASSYGGGSYNEQFF.

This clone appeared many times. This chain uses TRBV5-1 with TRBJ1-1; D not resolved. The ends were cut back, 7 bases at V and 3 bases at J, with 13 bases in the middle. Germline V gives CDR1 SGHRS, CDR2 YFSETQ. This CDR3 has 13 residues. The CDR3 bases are TGCGCCAGCTCTCGGGGAGATCACACTGAAGCTTTCTTT. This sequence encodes CASSRGDHTEAFF.

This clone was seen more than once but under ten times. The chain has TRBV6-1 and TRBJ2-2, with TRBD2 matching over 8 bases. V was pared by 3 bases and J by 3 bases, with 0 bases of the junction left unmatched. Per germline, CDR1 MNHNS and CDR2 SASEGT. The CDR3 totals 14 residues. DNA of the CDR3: TGTGCCAGCAGTGAGGGACTAGACACCGGGGAGCTGTTTTTT. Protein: CASSEGLDTGELFF.

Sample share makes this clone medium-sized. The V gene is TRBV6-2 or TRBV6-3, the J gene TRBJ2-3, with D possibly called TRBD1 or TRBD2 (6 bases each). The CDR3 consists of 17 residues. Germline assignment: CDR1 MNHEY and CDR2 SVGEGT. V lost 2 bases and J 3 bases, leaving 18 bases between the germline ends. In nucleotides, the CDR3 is TGTGCCAGCAGTTACCTAATGGGGGGCGCGGCGACAGATACGCAGTATTTT. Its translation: CASSYLMGGAATDTQYF.

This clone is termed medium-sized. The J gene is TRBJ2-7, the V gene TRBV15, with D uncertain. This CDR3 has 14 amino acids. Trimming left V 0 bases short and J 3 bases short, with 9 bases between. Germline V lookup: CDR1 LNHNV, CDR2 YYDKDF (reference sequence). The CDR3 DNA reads TGTGCCACCAGCAGAGATACGCGTGGCTACGAGCAGTACTTC. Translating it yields CATSRDTRGYEQYF.

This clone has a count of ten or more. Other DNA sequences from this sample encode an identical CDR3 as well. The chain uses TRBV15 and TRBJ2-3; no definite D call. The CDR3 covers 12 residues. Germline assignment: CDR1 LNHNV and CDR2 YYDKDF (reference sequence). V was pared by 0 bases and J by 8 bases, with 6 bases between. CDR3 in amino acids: CATSRDQGTQYF. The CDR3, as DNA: TGTGCCACCAGCAGAGACCAAGGTACGCAGTATTTT. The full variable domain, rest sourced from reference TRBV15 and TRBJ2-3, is DAMVIQNPRYQVTQFGKPVTLSCSQTLNHNVMYWYQQKSSQAPKLLFHYYDKDFNNEADTPDNFQSRRPNTSFCFLDIRSPGLGDTAMYLCATSRDQGTQYFGPGTRLTVL.

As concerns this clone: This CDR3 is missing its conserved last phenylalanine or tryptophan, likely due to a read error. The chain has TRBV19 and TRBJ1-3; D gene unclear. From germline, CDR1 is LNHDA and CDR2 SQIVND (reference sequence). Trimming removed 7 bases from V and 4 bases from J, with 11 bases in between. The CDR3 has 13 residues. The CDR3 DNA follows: TGTGCCAGTATCCCTGACCCAGGAAACACCATATATCTT. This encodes CASIPDPGNTIYL.

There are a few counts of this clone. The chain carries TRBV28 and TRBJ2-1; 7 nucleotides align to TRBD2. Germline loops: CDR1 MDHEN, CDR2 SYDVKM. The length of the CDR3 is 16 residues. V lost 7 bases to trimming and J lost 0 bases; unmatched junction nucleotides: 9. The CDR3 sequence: CASNSPTSSSYNEQFF. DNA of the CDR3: TGTGCCAGCAACTCGCCGACTAGCTCCTCCTACAATGAGCAGTTCTTC.

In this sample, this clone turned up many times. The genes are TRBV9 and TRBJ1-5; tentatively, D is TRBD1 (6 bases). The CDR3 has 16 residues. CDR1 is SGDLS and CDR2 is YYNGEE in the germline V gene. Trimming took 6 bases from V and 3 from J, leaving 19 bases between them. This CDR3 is CASTQPGRGSNQPQHF. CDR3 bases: TGTGCCAGCACTCAGCCGGGAAGGGGGTCCAATCAGCCCCAGCATTTT.

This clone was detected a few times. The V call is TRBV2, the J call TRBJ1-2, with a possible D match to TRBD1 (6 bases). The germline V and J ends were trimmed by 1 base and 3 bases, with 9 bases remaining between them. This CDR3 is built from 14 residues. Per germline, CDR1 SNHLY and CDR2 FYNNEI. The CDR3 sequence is CASSEGTVDYGYTF. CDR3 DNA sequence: TGTGCCAGCAGTGAAGGGACAGTAGACTATGGCTACACCTTC.

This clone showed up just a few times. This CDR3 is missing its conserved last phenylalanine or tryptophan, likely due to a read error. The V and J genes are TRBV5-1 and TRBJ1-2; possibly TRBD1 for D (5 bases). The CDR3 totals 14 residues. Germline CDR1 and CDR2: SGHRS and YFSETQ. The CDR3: CASSLDRQNYVYTL. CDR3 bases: TGCGCCAGCAGCTTGGACAGGCAAAACTATGTCTACACCTTA.

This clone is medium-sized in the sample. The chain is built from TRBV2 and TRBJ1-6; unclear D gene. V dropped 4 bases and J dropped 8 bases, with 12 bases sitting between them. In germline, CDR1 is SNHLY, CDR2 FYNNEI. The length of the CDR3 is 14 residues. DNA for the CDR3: TGTGCCAGCAGTGGTTCAGCGGACCATTCACCCCTCCACTTT. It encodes CASSGSADHSPLHF.

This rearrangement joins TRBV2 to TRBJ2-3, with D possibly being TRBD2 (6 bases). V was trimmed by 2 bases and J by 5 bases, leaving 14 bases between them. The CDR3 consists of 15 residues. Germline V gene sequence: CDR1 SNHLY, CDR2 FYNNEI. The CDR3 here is CASSERPGLRDTQYF. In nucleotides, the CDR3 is TGTGCCAGCAGTGAACGACCGGGACTCCGAGATACGCAGTATTTT.

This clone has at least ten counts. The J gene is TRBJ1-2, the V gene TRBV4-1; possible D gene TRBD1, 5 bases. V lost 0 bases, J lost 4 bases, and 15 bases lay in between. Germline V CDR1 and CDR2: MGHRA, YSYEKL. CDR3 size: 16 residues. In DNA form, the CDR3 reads TGCGCCAGCAGCCAAGAATCAGGCAGGGAAGGCTATGGCTACACCTTC. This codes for CASSQESGREGYGYTF.

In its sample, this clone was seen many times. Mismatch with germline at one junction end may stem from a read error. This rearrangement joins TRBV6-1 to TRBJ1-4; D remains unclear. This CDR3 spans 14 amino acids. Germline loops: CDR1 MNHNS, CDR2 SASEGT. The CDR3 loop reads CASGRVAVIEELFF. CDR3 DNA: TGTGCCAGCGGCCGGGTGGCGGTGATTGAAGAACTGTTTTTT.

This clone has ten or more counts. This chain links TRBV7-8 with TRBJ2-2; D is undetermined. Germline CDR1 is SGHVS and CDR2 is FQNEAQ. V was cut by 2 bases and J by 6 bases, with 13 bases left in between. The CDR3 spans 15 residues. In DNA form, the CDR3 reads TGTGCCAGCAGCTTACTTCTCGGCGTAGCCGGGGAGCTGTTTTTT. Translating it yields CASSLLLGVAGELFF.

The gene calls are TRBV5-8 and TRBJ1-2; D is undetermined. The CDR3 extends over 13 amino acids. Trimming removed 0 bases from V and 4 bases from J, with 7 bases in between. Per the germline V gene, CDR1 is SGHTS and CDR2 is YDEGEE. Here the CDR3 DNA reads TGTGCCAGCAGCTTGGGTCCGGGCTATGGCTACACCTTC. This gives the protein CASSLGPGYGYTF. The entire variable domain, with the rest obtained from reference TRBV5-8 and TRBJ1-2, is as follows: EAGVTQSPTHLIKTRGQQATLRCSPISGHTSVYWYQQALGLGLQFLLWYDEGEERNRGNFPPRFSGRQFPNYSSELNVNALELEDSALYLCASSLGPGYGYTFGSGTRLTVV.

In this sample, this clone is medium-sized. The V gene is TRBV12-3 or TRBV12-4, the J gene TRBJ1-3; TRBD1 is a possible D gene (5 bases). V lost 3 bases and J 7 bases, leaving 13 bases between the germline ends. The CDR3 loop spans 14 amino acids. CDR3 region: CASSFQGNINTIYF. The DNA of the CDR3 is TGTGCCAGCAGTTTCCAGGGCAACATTAACACCATATATTTT.

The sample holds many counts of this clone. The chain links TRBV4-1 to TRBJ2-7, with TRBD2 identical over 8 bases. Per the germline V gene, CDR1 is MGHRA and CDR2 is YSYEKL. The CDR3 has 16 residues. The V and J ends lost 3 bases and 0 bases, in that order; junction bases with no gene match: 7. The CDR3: CASSQAGTRGSYEQYF. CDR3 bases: TGCGCCAGCAGCCAGGCCGGGACTAGGGGCTCCTACGAGCAGTACTTC.

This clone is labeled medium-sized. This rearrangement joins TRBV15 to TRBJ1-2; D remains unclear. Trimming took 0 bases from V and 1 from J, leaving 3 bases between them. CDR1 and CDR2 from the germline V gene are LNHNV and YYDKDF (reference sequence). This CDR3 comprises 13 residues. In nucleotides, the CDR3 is TGTGCCACCAGCAGAGACAGTAACTATGGCTACACCTTC. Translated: CATSRDSNYGYTF.

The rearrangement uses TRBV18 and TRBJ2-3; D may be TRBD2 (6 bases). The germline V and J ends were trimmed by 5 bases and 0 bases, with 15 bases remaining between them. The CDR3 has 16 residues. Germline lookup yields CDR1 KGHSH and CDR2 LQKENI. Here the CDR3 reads CASSSDSGTSTDTQYF. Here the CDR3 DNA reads TGTGCCAGCTCATCCGATAGCGGTACTAGCACAGATACGCAGTATTTT. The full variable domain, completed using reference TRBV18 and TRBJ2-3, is NAGVMQNPRHLVRRRGQEARLRCSPMKGHSHVYWYRQLPEEGLKFMVYLQKENIIDESGMPKERFSAEFPKEGPSILRIQQVVRGDSAAYFCASSSDSGTSTDTQYFGPGTRLTVL.

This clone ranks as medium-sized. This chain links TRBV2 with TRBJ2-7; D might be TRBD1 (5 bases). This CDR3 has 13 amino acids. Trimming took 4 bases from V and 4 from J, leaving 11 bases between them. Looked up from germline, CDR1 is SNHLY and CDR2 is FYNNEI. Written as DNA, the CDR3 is TGTGCCAGCAGTGGGACAAATGATTACGAGCAGTACTTC. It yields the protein CASSGTNDYEQYF.

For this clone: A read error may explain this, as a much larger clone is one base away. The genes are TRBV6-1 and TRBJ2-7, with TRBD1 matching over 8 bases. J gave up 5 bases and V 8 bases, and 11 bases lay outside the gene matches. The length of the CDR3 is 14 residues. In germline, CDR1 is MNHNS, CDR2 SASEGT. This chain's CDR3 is CASSRDRNTHEQYF. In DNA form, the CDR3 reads TGTGCCAGCTCAAGGGACAGGAATACCCACGAGCAGTACTTC.

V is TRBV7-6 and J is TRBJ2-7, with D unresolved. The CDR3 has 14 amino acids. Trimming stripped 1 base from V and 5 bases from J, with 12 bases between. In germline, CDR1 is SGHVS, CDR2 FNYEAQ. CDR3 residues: CASSLGHRANEQYF. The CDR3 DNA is TGTGCCAGCAGCTTAGGGCATAGGGCCAACGAGCAGTACTTC.

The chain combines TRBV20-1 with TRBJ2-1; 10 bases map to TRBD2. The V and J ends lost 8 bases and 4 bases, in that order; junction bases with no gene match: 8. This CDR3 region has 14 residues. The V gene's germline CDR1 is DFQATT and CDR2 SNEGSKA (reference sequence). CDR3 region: CSSTPSGRYNEQFF. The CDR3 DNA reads TGCAGTTCTACTCCTAGCGGGAGATACAATGAGCAGTTCTTC.

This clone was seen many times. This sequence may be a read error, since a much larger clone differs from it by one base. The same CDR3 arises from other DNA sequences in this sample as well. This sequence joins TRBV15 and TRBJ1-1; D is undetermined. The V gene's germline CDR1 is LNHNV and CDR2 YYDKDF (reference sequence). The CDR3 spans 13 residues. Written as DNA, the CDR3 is TGTGCCACCAGCAGAGATTTGAACACTGAGGCTTTCTTT. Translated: CATSRDLNTEAFF.

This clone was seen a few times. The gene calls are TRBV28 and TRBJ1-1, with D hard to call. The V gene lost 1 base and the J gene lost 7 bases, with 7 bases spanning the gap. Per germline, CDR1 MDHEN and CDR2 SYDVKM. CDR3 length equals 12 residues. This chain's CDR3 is CASSLLKSEAFF. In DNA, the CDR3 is TGTGCCAGCAGTTTATTAAAAAGTGAAGCTTTCTTT. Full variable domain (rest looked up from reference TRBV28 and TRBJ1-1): DVKVTQSSRYLVKRTGEKVFLECVQDMDHENMFWYRQDPGLGLRLIYFSYDVKMKEKGDIPEGYSVSREKKERFSLILESASTNQTSMYLCASSLLKSEAFFGQGTRLTVV.

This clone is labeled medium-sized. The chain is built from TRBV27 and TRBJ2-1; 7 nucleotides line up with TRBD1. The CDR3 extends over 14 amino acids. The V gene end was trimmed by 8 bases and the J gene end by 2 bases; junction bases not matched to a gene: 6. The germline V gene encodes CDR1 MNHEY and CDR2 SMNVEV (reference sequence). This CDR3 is CASWGQRTYNEQFF. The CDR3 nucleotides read TGTGCCAGCTGGGGACAGAGGACCTACAATGAGCAGTTCTTC.